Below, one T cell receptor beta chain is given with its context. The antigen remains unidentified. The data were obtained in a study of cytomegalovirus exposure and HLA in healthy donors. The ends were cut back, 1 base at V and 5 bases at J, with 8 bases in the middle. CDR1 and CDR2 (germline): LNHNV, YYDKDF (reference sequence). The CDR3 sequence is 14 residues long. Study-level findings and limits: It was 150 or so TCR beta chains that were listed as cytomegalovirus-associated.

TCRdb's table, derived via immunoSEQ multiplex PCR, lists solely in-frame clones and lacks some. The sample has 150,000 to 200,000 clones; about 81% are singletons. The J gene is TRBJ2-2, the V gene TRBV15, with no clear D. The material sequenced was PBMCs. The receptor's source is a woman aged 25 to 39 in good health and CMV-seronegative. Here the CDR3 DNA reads TGTGCCACCAGCAGAGGGGCCGATACCGGGGAGCTGTTTTTT. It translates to CATSRGADTGELFF.